This T cell receptor beta chain was identified in a study of blood T cell repertoires in COVID-19. Study in general: Samples of COVID-19 (acute and convalescent) were obtained from the United States, Italy and Spain. The cDNA or gDNA used as material had been derived from T cells, B-cell-depleted T cells, or PBMCs.

Per germline, CDR1 SGHAT and CDR2 FQDESV (reference sequence). The CDR3 has 15 residues. V shed 5 bases, J shed 2 bases, and the junction held 5 bases outside the gene matches. In the original analysis: Nucleated cell number was recorded as an estimate derived from reference gene primer amplification. The method was immunoSEQ multiplex PCR; TCRdb's version includes in-frame clones alone and lacks a portion of them. That table supplies the V and J calls and clone size; D and trimming were determined from the DNA. The sample records around 300,000 clones, around 86% being singletons. The sequence came from a man aged 50-59 years with active or convalescent COVID-19. The sequenced sample consisted of peripheral blood. The chain employs TRBV11-1 and TRBJ2-7, with 11 bases fitting TRBD1. The CDR3 sequence is CASSPGTGGAYEQYF. In nucleotides, the CDR3 is TGTGCCAGCAGCCCCGGGACAGGGGGTGCCTACGAGCAGTACTTC.